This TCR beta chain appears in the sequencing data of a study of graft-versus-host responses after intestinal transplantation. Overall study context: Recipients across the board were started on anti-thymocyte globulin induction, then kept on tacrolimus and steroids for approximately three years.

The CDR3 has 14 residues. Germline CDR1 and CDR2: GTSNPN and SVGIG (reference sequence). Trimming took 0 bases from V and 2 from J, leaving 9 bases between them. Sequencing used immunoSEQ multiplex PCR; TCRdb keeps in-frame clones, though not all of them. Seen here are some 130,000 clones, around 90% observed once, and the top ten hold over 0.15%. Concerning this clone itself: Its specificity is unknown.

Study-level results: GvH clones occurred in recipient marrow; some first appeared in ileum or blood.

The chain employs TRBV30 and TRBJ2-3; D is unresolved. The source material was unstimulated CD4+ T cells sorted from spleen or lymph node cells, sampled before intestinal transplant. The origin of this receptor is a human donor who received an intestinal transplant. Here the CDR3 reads CAWSVRRPTDTQYF. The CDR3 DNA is TGTGCCTGGAGTGTCCGGCGACCCACAGATACGCAGTATTTT.